A selection of T cell receptor beta chains follows, all from one sample in a study of OX40 agonist ivuxolimab in advanced cancers. Clones were sequenced by immunoSEQ multiplex PCR, and TCRdb holds only the in-frame ones, with some missing. The data show under 80,000 clones, 85% seen once. Sequenced here: CD4+ or CD8+ T cells sorted from blood, sampled in a trial of the OX40 agonist ivuxolimab. Receptors originate from an adult with an advanced solid tumor such as melanoma, head and neck, liver or kidney cancer. Both conserved end residues are part of each CDR3. Part of the rows lack a size; the others show once, few, many or a class for expanded clones.

J: TRBJ1-1
V: TRBV18
size: .
CDR3: CASSPQRSMNTEAFF

J: TRBJ1-1
V: TRBV28
size: .
CDR3: CASSLGRNTEAFF

J: TRBJ1-1
V: TRBV7-3
size: .
CDR3: CASSLGANTEAFF

J: TRBJ2-1
V: TRBV6-6
size: .
CDR3: CATNWRGGTSYNEQFF

J: TRBJ1-5
V: TRBV7-8
size: .
CDR3: CASNEGGTGNQPQHF

J: TRBJ1-3
V: TRBV20-1
size: .
CDR3: CSASLRNTIYF

J: TRBJ2-2
V: TRBV6-5
size: once
CDR3: CASSTGRATGELFF

J: TRBJ1-1
V: TRBV6-5
size: .
CDR3: CASSYSMGNTEAFF

J: TRBJ1-1
V: TRBV5-6
size: .
CDR3: CASSWGAGTNTEAFF

J: TRBJ1-6
V: TRBV5-6
size: .
CDR3: CASSFLTGTGNSPLHF

J: TRBJ1-5
V: TRBV7-2
size: .
CDR3: CASSLRAFSNQPQHF

J: TRBJ2-2
V: TRBV6-6
size: .
CDR3: CASSYSGNTNTGELFF

J: TRBJ1-6
V: TRBV6-1
size: .
CDR3: CASSNWGSPLHF

J: TRBJ2-1
V: TRBV5-4
size: .
CDR3: CASSPGTKNEQFF

J: TRBJ2-2
V: TRBV11-3
size: once
CDR3: CASSLGMRTHGTGELFF